The 27 T cell receptor beta chains below come from one sample, sequenced in a study of T cell responses to AZD1222 COVID-19 vaccine. Sequenced by immunoSEQ multiplex PCR; TCRdb stores in-frame clones only, minus some. The repertoire includes some 90,000 clones, roughly 84% of them detected once, and less than 20% sits in the top ten. The specimen comprised peripheral blood, sampled on day 0 of AZD1222 vaccination. Receptor source: an adult in good health.

The genes are TRBV3-1 (or the pseudogene TRBV3-2) and TRBJ2-7, with 8 positions matching TRBD1. This CDR3 has 17 residues. The germline V gene has CDR1 LGHDT and CDR2 YNNKEL (reference sequence). Trimming at V came to 0 bases and at J to 0 bases, leaving 7 bases not matched to a gene. This chain's CDR3 is CASSQDRVDRASYEQYF. DNA for the CDR3: TGTGCCAGCAGCCAAGATCGGGTGGACAGGGCCTCCTACGAGCAGTACTTC.

The chain carries TRBV9 and TRBJ2-7; 10 bases are a match to TRBD1. The V gene's germline CDR1 is SGDLS and CDR2 YYNGEE. J gave up 3 bases and V 3 bases, and 9 bases lay outside the gene matches. The CDR3 runs 16 residues. DNA for the CDR3: TGTGCCAGCAGCGCTGGCCGAGGGACAGGGGACTACGAGCAGTACTTC. Its protein is CASSAGRGTGDYEQYF.

The table lists this clone with a count of one. The chain links TRBV19 to TRBJ1-1; 7 bases are shared with TRBD1. The junction had 18 bases not matched to a gene; V was cut back by 5 bases and J by 0 bases. The CDR3 loop spans 19 amino acids. Germline V CDR1 and CDR2: LNHDA, SQIVND (reference sequence). The CDR3 nucleotides are TGTGCCAGTAGTGACGAGTCAGGGGGAAGAGTGGGGATGAACACTGAAGCTTTCTTT. It codes for CASSDESGGRVGMNTEAFF.

The chain links TRBV7-9 to TRBJ1-6; no definite D call. Trimming pared 1 base from V and 8 bases from J, leaving 12 bases between. The germline CDR1 and CDR2 sequences are SEHNR and FQNEAQ (reference sequence). CDR3 size: 15 residues. As DNA, the CDR3 is TGTGCCAGCAGCTTAGGGGCGGCCCCCGATTCACCCCTCCACTTT. It encodes CASSLGAAPDSPLHF.

V is TRBV4-3 and J is TRBJ1-1; possibly TRBD1 for D (6 bases). Trimming pared 1 base from V and 8 bases from J, leaving 11 bases between. Germline V lookup: CDR1 LGHNA, CDR2 YSLEER. The CDR3 sequence is 13 residues long. The CDR3: CASSQVGAIEAFF. For the CDR3, the DNA is TGCGCCAGCAGCCAAGTGGGGGCGATCGAAGCTTTCTTT.

The rearrangement uses TRBV5-1 and TRBJ1-1; weak D call: TRBD1 (5 bases). The CDR3 sequence is 14 residues long. Germline V gives CDR1 SGHRS, CDR2 YFSETQ. V lost 4 bases to trimming and J lost 2 bases, with 12 bases between them. CDR3 DNA sequence: TGCGCCAGCAGCACCACGGGACCCAACACTGAAGCTTTCTTT. Translating it yields CASSTTGPNTEAFF. Variable domain in full (rest from reference TRBV5-1 and TRBJ1-1): KAGVTQTPRYLIKTRGQQVTLSCSPISGHRSVSWYQQTPGQGLQFLFEYFSETQRNKGNFPGRFSGRQFSNSRSEMNVSTLELGDSALYLCASSTTGPNTEAFFGQGTRLTVV.

The sample holds a few counts of this clone. This sequence joins TRBV7-9 and TRBJ2-2; tentatively, D is TRBD1 (6 bases). The CDR3 contains 13 residues. Germline CDR1 reads SEHNR; CDR2 reads FQNEAQ (reference sequence). V shed 5 bases and J shed 6 bases, with 10 bases lying between them. The CDR3 nucleotides read TGTGCCAGCAGCCCGGACAGTGCCGGGGAGCTGTTTTTT. It codes for CASSPDSAGELFF.

The chain employs TRBV24-1 and TRBJ1-1, with no clear D. The CDR3 extends over 16 amino acids. Trimming took off 7 bases at V and 7 bases at J, with 24 bases between the two ends. The germline CDR1 and CDR2 sequences are KGHDR and SFDVKD. Written as DNA, the CDR3 is TGTGCCACCAGCCTTGGAGGCCTCAGGATCAAGCATGAAGCTTTCTTT. This sequence encodes CATSLGGLRIKHEAFF.

The chain has TRBV7-2 and TRBJ1-1; D remains ambiguous. V was clipped by 4 bases and J by 1 base, with 7 bases between them. Germline CDR1 reads SGHTA; CDR2 reads FQGNSA. The CDR3 is 13 amino acids. The CDR3 bases are TGTGCCAGCAGCTGGCAGACGAACACTGAAGCTTTCTTT. It codes for CASSWQTNTEAFF.

This rearrangement joins TRBV3-1 (or the pseudogene TRBV3-2) to TRBJ2-7, with 9 bases fitting TRBD1. Trimming took 4 bases from V and 5 from J; bases not matched to a gene: 6. Germline CDR1 reads LGHDT; CDR2 reads YNNKEL (reference sequence). There are 14 residues in the CDR3. CDR3 residues: CASSLGQGRDEQYF. In DNA form, the CDR3 reads TGTGCCAGCAGCCTTGGACAGGGGAGAGACGAGCAGTACTTC.

The rearrangement joins TRBV5-8 to TRBJ1-5; D not resolved. Trimming cost V 4 bases and J 4 bases, with 9 bases left between them. This CDR3 spans 13 amino acids. Germline values: CDR1 SGHTS, CDR2 YDEGEE. The DNA of the CDR3 is TGTGCCAGCAGCCCGGCCTTAAATCAGCCCCAGCATTTT. This translates into CASSPALNQPQHF.

V is TRBV7-2 and J is TRBJ1-2; 9 nucleotides match TRBD1. The CDR3 runs 13 residues. Germline V gene data show CDR1 as SGHTA and CDR2 as FQGNSA. Trimming at V came to 3 bases and at J to 4 bases, leaving 0 bases not matched to a gene. The CDR3 bases are TGTGCCAGCAGCTTGACAGGGGGCTATGGCTACACCTTC. Translation gives CASSLTGGYGYTF.

The J gene is TRBJ2-2, the V gene TRBV5-1; 9 nucleotides match TRBD1. Germline V gene sequence: CDR1 SGHRS, CDR2 YFSETQ. V lost 3 bases and J lost 7; bases outside the gene matches: 7. This CDR3 spans 15 amino acids. As DNA, the CDR3 is TGCGCCAGCAGCTCTGGACAGGGGAAGAGCGGGGAGCTGTTTTTT. Amino acids: CASSSGQGKSGELFF.

V usage is TRBV13 and J usage is TRBJ2-3; possibly TRBD2 for D (5 bases). The V end was cut by 4 bases, the J end by 2 bases, with 19 bases between. Germline V CDR1 and CDR2: PRHDT, FYEKMQ (reference sequence). This CDR3 has 17 amino acids. CDR3 protein: CASSSSPHRGTTDTQYF. In nucleotides, the CDR3 is TGTGCCAGCAGCTCCTCCCCCCACCGGGGTACCACAGATACGCAGTATTTT.

This chain links TRBV18 with TRBJ1-1; D is undetermined. Trimming stripped 4 bases from V and 0 bases from J, with 9 bases between. Germline loops: CDR1 KGHSH, CDR2 LQKENI. The CDR3 has 14 amino acids. CDR3 region: CASSRTQMNTEAFF. CDR3 DNA: TGTGCCAGCTCACGTACACAAATGAACACTGAAGCTTTCTTT.

This sequence joins TRBV7-8 and TRBJ1-4; D perhaps matches TRBD1 (6 bases). The length of the CDR3 is 16 residues. Germline V gene sequence: CDR1 SGHVS, CDR2 FQNEAQ. V was trimmed by 4 bases and J by 1 base, leaving 13 bases between them. This CDR3 is CASSSRDIRTNEKLFF. DNA of the CDR3: TGTGCCAGCAGCTCTAGGGACATAAGAACTAATGAAAAACTGTTTTTT.

The CDR3 DNA reads TGTGCCAGCAGCATGGGGCTAGCCGGCAATGAGCAGTTCTTC. It encodes CASSMGLAGNEQFF. This rearrangement joins TRBV5-6 to TRBJ2-1; perhaps D is TRBD1 or TRBD2 (5 bases each). Germline assignment: CDR1 SGHDT and CDR2 YYEEEE. The CDR3 covers 14 residues. Trimming took off 4 bases at V and 6 bases at J, with 14 bases between the two ends.

The V gene is TRBV3-1 (or the pseudogene TRBV3-2), the J gene TRBJ1-3, with D possibly being TRBD1 (6 bases). Germline loops: CDR1 LGHDT, CDR2 YNNKEL (reference sequence). The CDR3 is 15 residues long. V lost 4 bases and J 4 bases, leaving 14 bases between the germline ends. The CDR3 nucleotides read TGTGCCAGCAGCCTCATGGGGGGGCCAGGAAACACCATATATTTT. Translated, it gives CASSLMGGPGNTIYF.

J is TRBJ2-3 and V is TRBV6-5; maybe TRBD2 (5 bases). Germline values: CDR1 MNHEY, CDR2 SVGAGI. There are 15 residues in the CDR3. With 5 bases removed from V and 1 base from J, the gap between germline ends came to 13 bases. The CDR3 sequence is CASSLRAVGTDTQYF. CDR3 nucleotide sequence: TGTGCCAGCAGTCTGAGGGCTGTCGGCACAGATACGCAGTATTTT.

The rearrangement joins TRBV10-3 to TRBJ1-2, with 7 bases fitting TRBD1. The CDR3 is 15 residues long. V gave up 10 bases and J gave up 0 bases; unmatched junction bases: 11. Germline CDR1 and CDR2: ENHRY and SYGVKD. The chain's CDR3 is CATSREGATNYGYTF. For the CDR3, the DNA is TGTGCCACCTCGCGGGAGGGGGCCACTAACTATGGCTACACCTTC.

The chain couples TRBV7-6 to TRBJ2-7; 10 nucleotides match TRBD2. After removal of 5 bases from V and 2 bases from J, the junction contained 6 bases not matched to a gene. Per germline, CDR1 SGHVS and CDR2 FNYEAQ. The CDR3 sequence is 15 residues long. The CDR3 coding sequence is TGTGCCAGCAGCAGCCAGCGGGAGGGAACCTACGAGCAGTACTTC. This gives the protein CASSSQREGTYEQYF.

The chain combines TRBV5-1 with TRBJ2-7; D unresolved. The ends were cut back, 1 base at V and 3 bases at J, with 11 bases in the middle. The germline gives CDR1 SGHRS, CDR2 YFSETQ. This CDR3 has 14 amino acids. CDR3: CASSLTIPSYEQYF. CDR3 DNA: TGCGCCAGCAGCTTGACAATCCCCAGCTACGAGCAGTACTTC.

The J gene is TRBJ2-7, the V gene TRBV5-1, with TRBD1 identical over 7 bases. The J segment lost 1 base and the V segment lost 4 bases, leaving 8 bases of the junction unmatched. Germline CDR1 reads SGHRS; CDR2 reads YFSETQ. The CDR3 runs to 15 residues. In DNA form, the CDR3 reads TGCGCCAGCAGCCTAGGACAGGTCGAATCCTACGAGCAGTACTTC. Protein: CASSLGQVESYEQYF.

The J gene is TRBJ2-1, the V gene TRBV4-1; 9 bases agree with TRBD2. After removal of 1 base from V and 8 bases from J, the junction contained 9 bases not matched to a gene. Germline V gene data show CDR1 as MGHRA and CDR2 as YSYEKL. This CDR3 comprises 16 residues. The CDR3 loop is CASSQGNSGGADEQFF. As DNA, the CDR3 is TGCGCCAGCAGCCAAGGTAATAGCGGGGGTGCGGATGAGCAGTTCTTC.

V gene TRBV28 combines with J gene TRBJ1-4; TRBD1 might be the D (6 bases). Trimming took 7 bases from V and 3 from J, leaving 24 bases between them. Germline CDR1 reads MDHEN; CDR2 reads SYDVKM. This CDR3 has 18 residues. The CDR3: CASTSVIGGGMSNEKLFF. The CDR3 region has the DNA TGTGCCAGCACCTCAGTGATAGGGGGGGGAATGTCTAATGAAAAACTGTTTTTT.

This chain connects TRBV9 to TRBJ1-1, with 10 bases aligning to TRBD1. There are 13 residues in the CDR3. Germline-derived CDR1 and CDR2 are SGDLS and YYNGEE. V shed 3 bases, J shed 5 bases, and the junction held 1 base outside the gene matches. The CDR3 bases are TGTGCCAGCAGCGGGACAGGGGGGACTGAAGCTTTCTTT. Translated, it gives CASSGTGGTEAFF. Full variable domain (outside the CDR3, taken from reference TRBV9 and TRBJ1-1): DSGVTQTPKHLITATGQRVTLRCSPRSGDLSVYWYQQSLDQGLQFLIQYYNGEERAKGNILERFSAQQFPDLHSELNLSSLELGDSALYFCASSGTGGTEAFFGQGTRLTVV.

This clone came up once. J is TRBJ1-2 and V is TRBV6-5, with TRBD1 identical over 7 bases. With 4 bases clipped from V and 8 bases from J, the junction kept 10 bases outside the gene matches. The CDR3 extends over 14 amino acids. Germline lookup yields CDR1 MNHEY and CDR2 SVGAGI. The CDR3 is CASSSDRNLRGYTF. CDR3 in DNA: TGTGCCAGCAGTTCGGACAGGAATCTTAGAGGCTACACCTTC.